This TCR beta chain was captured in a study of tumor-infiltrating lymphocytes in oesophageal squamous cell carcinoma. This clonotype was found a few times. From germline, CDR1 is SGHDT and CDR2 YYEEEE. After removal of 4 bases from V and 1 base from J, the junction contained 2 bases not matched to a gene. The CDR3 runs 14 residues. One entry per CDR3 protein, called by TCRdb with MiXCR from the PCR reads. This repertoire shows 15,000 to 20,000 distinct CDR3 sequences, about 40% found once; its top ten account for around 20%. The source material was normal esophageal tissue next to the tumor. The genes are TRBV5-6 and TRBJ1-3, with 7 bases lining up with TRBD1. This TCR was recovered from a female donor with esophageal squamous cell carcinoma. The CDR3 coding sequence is TGTGCCAGCAGCCCGGACAGGTCTGGAAACACCATATATTTT. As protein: CASSPDRSGNTIYF.